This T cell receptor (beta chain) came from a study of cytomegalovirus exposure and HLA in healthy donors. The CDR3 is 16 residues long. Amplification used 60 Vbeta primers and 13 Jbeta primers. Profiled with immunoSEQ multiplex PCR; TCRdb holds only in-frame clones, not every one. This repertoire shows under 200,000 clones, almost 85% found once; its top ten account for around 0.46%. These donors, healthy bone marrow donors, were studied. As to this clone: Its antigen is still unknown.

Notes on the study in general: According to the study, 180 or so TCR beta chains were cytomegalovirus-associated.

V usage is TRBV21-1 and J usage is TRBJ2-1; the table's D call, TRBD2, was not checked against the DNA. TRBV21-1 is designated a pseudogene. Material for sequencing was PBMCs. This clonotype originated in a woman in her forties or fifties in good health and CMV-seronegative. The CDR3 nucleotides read TGTGCCAGCAGCAAAGTCGGCGGAAGCTCCTACAATGAGCAGTTCTTC. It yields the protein CASSKVGGSSYNEQFF.